Each of the 2 T cell receptor beta chains below was sequenced from the same sample in a study of blood T cells in healthy people across ages. A second roughly 6 to 11 cycle PCR used barcoded and J-beta primers. From the 5' RACE reads, TCRdb called clonotypes with MiXCR, one entry per CDR3 protein. The repertoire consists of roughly 700,000 distinct CDR3 sequences, with 20% to 30% occurring once and the leading ten covering around 9.2%. These data were also reused for a study on T cells of mothers and their children.

Sequenced material: blood. These TCRs come from a boy between 5 and 17 years old in good health.

This chain connects TRBV24-1 to TRBJ2-2, with D uncertain. The germline V gene has CDR1 KGHDR and CDR2 SFDVKD. V dropped 0 bases and J dropped 4 bases, with 8 bases sitting between them. The CDR3 totals 15 residues. CDR3 nucleotides: TGTGCCACCAGTGATTTGCCGGTTTCCACCGGGGAGCTGTTTTTT. This sequence encodes CATSDLPVSTGELFF.

This clonotype was counted a few times. The chain combines TRBV6-6 with TRBJ2-1; D is ambiguous. V was shortened by 6 bases and J by 8 bases, with 11 bases between the two germline ends. This CDR3 comprises 12 residues. CDR1 and CDR2 (germline): MNHNY, SVGAGI (reference sequence). The CDR3 loop is CASSPTQYEQFF. CDR3 coding DNA: TGTGCCAGCAGCCCTACCCAGTATGAGCAGTTCTTC.